This T cell receptor (beta chain) comes out of a study of regulatory T cells in long-lasting Graves disease. On the study more broadly: The criterion for persistent Graves' disease was over 5 years of antithyroid drugs with positive TSH receptor antibodies.

This clonotype was recorded many times. Its antigen is not known. Libraries of TCR beta came from iRepertoire HTBI primers plus Arm-PCR of CDR3 regions. In the authors' workflow: Segment identification across samples yielded some 63 TRBV and fewer than 15 TRBJ segments. TCRdb reanalysed the multiplex PCR reads using MiXCR and keeps one entry per CDR3 protein. The V and J calls, along with clone size, are taken from TCRdb and not from the paper's own processing. The sample shows about 460,000 distinct CDR3 sequences, 22% of them seen only once. Time point defined: persistent/refractory GD, antithyroid drugs over 5 years with positive TRAb. PBMC-extracted RNA yielded the TCR library. All patients originated from an endocrinology department located in Xi'an, China. The CDR3 is made up of 14 amino acids. V lost 6 bases to trimming and J lost 0 bases; unmatched junction nucleotides: 5. General study points: New patients shared around 920 public clonotypes, fewer than the 2,741 shared by persistent patients.

This specimen consisted of peripheral blood mononuclear cells (PBMCs), obtained when the disease was refractory, from a patient treated with antithyroid drugs. The source of this sequence is a female donor with Graves disease. The gene calls are TRBV12-3 or TRBV12-4 and TRBJ2-7; 7 bases are a match to TRBD2. The CDR3 DNA is TGTGCCAGCAGCCTGACTAGCAGCTCCTACGAGCAGTACTTC. Protein sequence: CASSLTSSSYEQYF.